This T cell receptor beta chain was sequenced for a study of OX40 agonist ivuxolimab in advanced cancers. Overall study: Hepatocellular carcinoma, melanoma, renal cell or head and neck cancer was diagnosed in the dose-escalation patients.

Repertoires were generated with immunoSEQ multiplex PCR, while TCRdb's copy carries only in-frame clones and drops some. The profile shows 70,000 to 95,000 clones, around 91% of them singletons. Trimming left V 5 bases short and J 3 bases short, with 12 bases between. The germline V gene encodes CDR1 SGHTA and CDR2 FQGNSA. The length of the CDR3 is 14 residues. This clone was counted once. The origin of this receptor is an adult with an advanced solid tumor such as melanoma, head and neck, liver or kidney cancer. The specimen comprised CD4+ or CD8+ T cells sorted from blood, sampled in a trial of the OX40 agonist ivuxolimab. This chain joins TRBV7-2 and TRBJ2-3; D perhaps matches TRBD1 (6 bases). CDR3 region: CASSLGGWTDTQYF. The CDR3 DNA is TGTGCCAGCAGCCTAGGGGGTTGGACAGATACGCAGTATTTT.